These T cell receptor beta chains were read from a single sample in a study of blood T cells in healthy people across ages. MiXCR, applied by TCRdb to the 5' RACE reads, yields one record per CDR3 protein. The sample lists hundreds of thousands of distinct CDR3 sequences, about 47% occurring once. The sample consisted of blood. The receptor source for this set is a man aged 80 or over in good health. Both conserved end residues are part of each CDR3. The D gene is left open where the match is weak. The size entry is marked missing in some rows and otherwise reads once, few, many or a size class.

many,TRBV5-1,14,TRBJ1-2,.,CASNTETSNYGYTF,TGCGCCAGCAATACAGAGACTTCTAACTATGGCTACACCTTC
.,TRBV10-2,15,TRBJ2-7,TRBD1,CASTTLATGGYEQYF,TGCGCCAGCACCACACTTGCCACAGGGGGCTACGAGCAGTACTTC
few,TRBV25-1,13,TRBJ2-5,.,CASSEKGQETQYF,TGTGCCAGCAGTGAAAAGGGCCAAGAGACCCAGTACTTC
many,TRBV12-3/TRBV12-4,16,TRBJ1-6,TRBD1,CASSLGGTGRNSPLHF,TGTGCCAGCAGTTTAGGGGGGACAGGGCGGAATTCACCCCTCCACTTT
many,TRBV5-1,18,TRBJ2-3,TRBD2,CASSQQFSSGRTTDTQYF,TGCGCCAGCAGCCAACAATTCTCTAGCGGGCGCACCACAGATACGCAGTATTTT
.,TRBV5-1,17,TRBJ2-3,TRBD1,CASSLVPRGSSTDTQYF,TGCGCCAGCAGCTTGGTCCCCAGGGGGTCTAGCACAGATACGCAGTATTTT
few,TRBV5-1,17,TRBJ2-2,TRBD2,CASSHGLAGVDTGELFF,TGCGCCAGCAGCCATGGACTAGCGGGAGTAGATACCGGGGAGCTGTTTTTT
.,TRBV7-6,13,TRBJ2-1,.,CASSRFSYNEQFF,TGTGCCAGCAGTAGGTTCTCCTACAATGAGCAGTTCTTC
.,TRBV20-1,15,TRBJ2-1,.,CSARAGTGDYNEQFF,TGCAGTGCAAGAGCCGGGACTGGGGACTACAATGAGCAGTTCTTC
once,TRBV28,15,TRBJ2-7,.,CASSPTRGQAYEQYF,TGTGCCAGCAGCCCAACCCGAGGCCAGGCCTACGAGCAGTACTTC
.,TRBV14,15,TRBJ2-5,TRBD1,CASSQEGGVGNEQYF,TGTGCCAGCAGCCAAGAAGGGGGCGTCGGCAATGAGCAGTACTTC
.,TRBV19,16,TRBJ2-6,.,CASSIDSSSGANVLTF,TGTGCCAGTAGTATCGACTCAAGCTCTGGGGCCAACGTCCTGACTTTC
.,TRBV7-2,12,TRBJ1-6,.,CASSLTAAPLHF,TGTGCCAGCAGCTTAACAGCCGCACCCCTCCACTTT
.,TRBV28,20,TRBJ2-1,TRBD2,CASSGAPGLAGARPYNEQFF,TGTGCCAGCAGTGGGGCTCCGGGACTAGCGGGGGCTCGGCCCTACAACGAGCAGTTCTTC
.,TRBV29-1,14,TRBJ2-1,.,CSVEENRNSFEPFF,TGCAGCGTTGAAGAGAACAGGAATTCGTTCGAGCCGTTCTTC
once,TRBV9,15,TRBJ2-7,TRBD2,CASSVGPSGVYEQYF,TGTGCCAGCAGCGTAGGCCCTAGCGGGGTCTACGAGCAGTACTTC
.,TRBV11-2,15,TRBJ2-5,TRBD1,CASSLLGQAHETQYF,TGTGCCAGCAGCTTATTAGGACAGGCCCACGAGACCCAGTACTTC
.,TRBV12-3/TRBV12-4,17,TRBJ1-1,.,CASSPRGGTDWGTEAFF,TGTGCCAGCAGTCCCCGCGGAGGGACGGACTGGGGTACTGAAGCTTTCTTT
.,TRBV28,13,TRBJ2-5,.,CASQTHGRETQYF,TGTGCCAGCCAAACCCACGGGCGCGAGACCCAGTACTTC
.,TRBV20-1,11,TRBJ2-5,.,CSARATEAQYF,TGCAGTGCTAGAGCCACTGAAGCGCAGTACTTC
few,TRBV7-6,15,TRBJ2-7,.,CASSLGEGEPYEQYF,TGTGCCAGCAGCTTAGGGGAGGGGGAACCCTACGAGCAGTACTTC
.,TRBV29-1,14,TRBJ2-1,.,CSALGTEDYNEQFF,TGCAGCGCCCTGGGGACCGAGGATTACAATGAGCAGTTCTTC
once,TRBV6-5,14,TRBJ1-2,.,CASSYSGLNYGYTF,TGTGCCAGCAGTTACTCTGGACTGAACTATGGCTACACCTTC
.,TRBV6-1,13,TRBJ2-1,.,CASSVSGLGEQFF,TGTGCCAGCAGTGTTTCGGGCCTCGGTGAGCAGTTCTTC
few,TRBV20-1,14,TRBJ2-3,.,CSASLSERTDTQYF,TGCAGTGCTAGTTTGTCGGAACGCACAGATACGCAGTATTTT
.,TRBV9,14,TRBJ2-7,TRBD1,CASSAEQGSYEQYF,TGTGCCAGCAGCGCCGAACAGGGGTCCTACGAGCAGTACTTC